This T cell receptor beta chain was captured in a study of blood T cell repertoires in COVID-19. Study-wide background: Sites across the United States, Italy and Spain contributed samples from acute and convalescent COVID-19. T cells, B-cell-depleted T cells, or PBMCs supplied cDNA or gDNA.

The CDR3 loop spans 14 amino acids. CDR1 is SEHNR and CDR2 is FQNEAQ in the germline V gene (reference sequence). Unmatched junction bases numbered 9, after V lost 3 bases and J lost 11 bases. Assay: immunoSEQ multiplex PCR; the TCRdb copy retains only in-frame clones and omits some. The profile shows about 220,000 clones, 80% to 90% of them singletons. This clonotype was sampled from a man aged 30 to 45 who had recovered from COVID-19. The chain has TRBV7-9 and TRBJ1-2; TRBD1 matches at 10 bases. Sample: peripheral blood. The CDR3 bases are TGTGCCAGCAGCTTTCTAAATGGACAGGGGGTATACACCTTC. Its protein is CASSFLNGQGVYTF.